This TCR beta chain was sequenced in a study of neurological immune-mediated disorders. Sample share makes this clonotype medium-sized. What it binds is not known. MiXCR was run by TCRdb on the 5' RACE reads, yielding one entry per CDR3 protein. The sample consists of fewer than 30,000 distinct CDR3 sequences, less than 15% of them appearing once. Time point: technical triplicate 1. CD4+ or CD8+ T cells at a count of 1 million served as input for the sorted libraries. Study-level findings and limits: Among expanded clones, no CDR3 amino acid sequences were shared across subjects, a pattern suggesting private repertoires in all groups.

What was sequenced was CD4+ T cells from blood. This receptor was taken from a female donor with HTLV-1-associated myelopathy (HAM/TSP).

The CDR3 DNA sequence: TGTGCCAGCAGCGTAGTTGAGGGACAGGGGGCCTCTGGGGCCAACGTCCTGACTTTC. As protein: CASSVVEGQGASGANVLTF. The rearrangement uses TRBV9 and TRBJ2-6, with 12 bases lining up with TRBD1. The trim removed 0 bases at V and 0 bases at J, leaving 4 bases unmatched. CDR3 length: 19 residues. From germline, CDR1 is SGDLS and CDR2 YYNGEE.